These 19 T cell receptor beta chains came from one sample sequenced in a study of T cell responses to AZD1222 COVID-19 vaccine. Repertoires were generated with immunoSEQ multiplex PCR, while TCRdb's copy carries only in-frame clones and drops some. The sample contains 70,000 to 95,000 clones, roughly 86% of which appear only once. The sample in question was peripheral blood, obtained on day 0 of MenACWY control vaccination. The receptors shown here come from an adult in good health.

V usage is TRBV5-1 and J usage is TRBJ2-2; weak D call: TRBD2 (5 bases). CDR1 is SGHRS, CDR2 YFSETQ, per germline. The CDR3 contains 16 residues. V was cut by 0 bases and J by 5 bases, with 14 bases left in between. In DNA, the CDR3 is TGCGCCAGCAGCTTGGGAGGGAGACAAGCAACCGGGGAGCTGTTTTTT. This codes for CASSLGGRQATGELFF.

The genes are TRBV30 and TRBJ1-4; TRBD1 aligns across 7 bases. The CDR3 is made up of 15 amino acids. V shed 1 base and J 8 bases; nucleotides not matched to a gene: 10. Germline CDR1 GTSNPN, CDR2 SVGIG (reference sequence). The CDR3 protein is CAWSAPGTVREKLFF. Here the CDR3 DNA reads TGTGCCTGGAGTGCACCCGGGACAGTCCGAGAAAAACTGTTTTTT.

The genes are TRBV5-4 and TRBJ2-7, with 10 nucleotides matching TRBD2. Germline CDR1 and CDR2: SGHNT and YYREEE (reference sequence). The CDR3 is made up of 15 amino acids. V trimming: 4 bases; J trimming: 1 base; junction bases outside the gene matches: 5. CDR3 loop: CASSRSGGASYEQYF. The DNA for the CDR3 is TGTGCCAGCAGCCGGAGCGGGGGGGCGTCCTACGAGCAGTACTTC.

The V gene is TRBV27, the J gene TRBJ2-7; no clear D. The ends were cut back, 4 bases at V and 4 bases at J, with 23 bases in the middle. The length of the CDR3 is 17 residues. Per germline, CDR1 MNHEY and CDR2 SMNVEV (reference sequence). Written as DNA, the CDR3 is TGTGCCAGCAGTTCCCTCCCCCTAGGGAATGGTGGATACGAGCAGTACTTC. Protein sequence: CASSSLPLGNGGYEQYF.

The V call is TRBV2, the J call TRBJ2-5; 12 positions agree with TRBD2. V lost 3 bases, J lost 1 base, and 3 bases stayed unmatched. Germline V lookup: CDR1 SNHLY, CDR2 FYNNEI. The CDR3 runs 16 residues. The CDR3 DNA reads TGTGCCAGCAGTGACCCGACTAGCGGGGGCCAAGAGACCCAGTACTTC. This translates into CASSDPTSGGQETQYF.

This chain uses TRBV11-3 with TRBJ2-1; weak D call: TRBD2 (7 bases). Germline V gives CDR1 SGHNT, CDR2 YENEEA. The CDR3 is 16 amino acids. Deletions cut 8 bases from V and 6 bases from J, with 23 bases between. Here the CDR3 reads CASQPGGGGNRNEQFF. CDR3 nucleotides: TGTGCCAGCCAACCGGGGGGCGGGGGCAACCGCAATGAGCAGTTCTTC.

The CDR3 coding sequence is TGTGCCAGCAGTTCCGGACAGGGGAACACTGAAGCTTTCTTT. It translates to CASSSGQGNTEAFF. The chain recombines TRBV6-5 with TRBJ1-1; 8 bases are a match to TRBD1. J gave up 1 base and V 4 bases, and 2 bases lay outside the gene matches. The CDR3 runs to 14 residues. In germline, CDR1 is MNHEY, CDR2 SVGAGI.

The V gene is TRBV28, the J gene TRBJ1-2; D is undetermined. The CDR3 consists of 13 residues. The germline V gene encodes CDR1 MDHEN and CDR2 SYDVKM. Trimming pared 9 bases from V and 1 base from J, leaving 12 bases between. The CDR3 spells CASYLTVNYGYTF. CDR3 sequence (DNA): TGTGCCAGTTATTTAACAGTTAACTATGGCTACACCTTC.

This chain joins TRBV7-6 and TRBJ2-1, with 8 bases identical to TRBD2. This CDR3 is 16 amino acids long. Germline V CDR1 and CDR2: SGHVS, FNYEAQ. V lost 5 bases to trimming and J lost 3 bases; unmatched junction nucleotides: 9. The DNA for the CDR3 is TGTGCCAGCAGCGCAGCTGGGCGGGGGGTCTACAATGAGCAGTTCTTC. This sequence encodes CASSAAGRGVYNEQFF.

The chain has TRBV19 and TRBJ2-5, with D possibly being TRBD1 or TRBD2 (5 bases each). Germline values: CDR1 LNHDA, CDR2 SQIVND (reference sequence). The CDR3 contains 14 residues. V was cut by 1 base and J by 0 bases, with 6 bases left in between. Here the CDR3 reads CASSIGGNQETQYF. In DNA, the CDR3 is TGTGCCAGTAGTATAGGGGGGAACCAAGAGACCCAGTACTTC.

The chain uses TRBV25-1 and TRBJ1-3, with D maybe TRBD1 (5 bases). The germline V gene has CDR1 MGHDK and CDR2 SYGVNS. This CDR3 has 13 residues. Deletions cut 7 bases from V and 2 bases from J, with 9 bases between. DNA for the CDR3: TGTGCCAGCACTCGGACAACTGGAAACACCATATATTTT. Translating gives CASTRTTGNTIYF.

The chain carries TRBV7-6 and TRBJ2-1; a weak D match, TRBD1 (6 bases). The CDR3 covers 15 residues. Trimming took off 1 base at V and 7 bases at J, with 14 bases between the two ends. Germline loops: CDR1 SGHVS, CDR2 FNYEAQ. CDR3 in amino acids: CASSLDRGQGNEQFF. The CDR3 nucleotides are TGTGCCAGCAGCTTAGACCGGGGACAAGGGAATGAGCAGTTCTTC.

The chain carries TRBV28 and TRBJ1-2; no clear D gene. Germline lookup yields CDR1 MDHEN and CDR2 SYDVKM. The CDR3 sequence is 15 residues long. V was clipped by 2 bases and J by 4 bases, with 14 bases between them. The CDR3 reads CASSLRAGSLYGYTF. The CDR3 coding sequence is TGTGCCAGCAGTTTAAGGGCAGGTTCCCTCTATGGCTACACCTTC.

The chain carries TRBV11-2 and TRBJ1-1; perhaps TRBD1 as D (5 bases). CDR3 length equals 13 residues. The ends were cut back, 5 bases at V and 5 bases at J, with 12 bases in the middle. Germline CDR1 SGHAT, CDR2 FQNNGV. The CDR3, as DNA: TGTGCCAGCAGCCCACAGGTTTTGACTGAAGCTTTCTTT. Translation gives CASSPQVLTEAFF.

This chain connects TRBV7-2 to TRBJ1-4; 10 positions match TRBD1. The V and J ends lost 5 bases and 2 bases, in that order; junction bases with no gene match: 11. The CDR3 consists of 18 residues. The germline V gene encodes CDR1 SGHTA and CDR2 FQGNSA. The DNA of the CDR3 is TGTGCCAGCAGCCGCGTCGTGAGACAGGGGGCGACTAATGAAAAACTGTTTTTT. Translated: CASSRVVRQGATNEKLFF. Looking up the rest from reference TRBV7-2 and TRBJ1-4 gives the full variable domain: GAGVSQSPSNKVTEKGKDVELRCDPISGHTALYWYRQSLGQGLEFLIYFQGNSAPDKSGLPSDRFSAERTGGSVSTLTIQRTQQEDSAVYLCASSRVVRQGATNEKLFFGSGTQLSVL.

The chain has TRBV5-4 and TRBJ2-1, with 7 positions matching TRBD1. J was trimmed by 1 base and V by 4 bases; bases with no gene match: 5. The germline CDR1 and CDR2 sequences are SGHNT and YYREEE (reference sequence). The CDR3 sequence is 15 residues long. CDR3 DNA: TGTGCCAGCAGCGCCGGGACAGCATCCTACAATGAGCAGTTCTTC. Its protein product is CASSAGTASYNEQFF. Based on the CDR3 plus reference TRBV5-4 and TRBJ2-1, the full variable domain is ETGVTQSPTHLIKTRGQQVTLRCSSQSGHNTVSWYQQALGQGPQFIFQYYREEENGRGNFPPRFSGLQFPNYSSELNVNALELDDSALYLCASSAGTASYNEQFFGPGTRLTVL.

The chain joins TRBV3-1 (or the pseudogene TRBV3-2) to TRBJ2-5; TRBD2 aligns across 14 bases. J lost 5 bases, V lost 7 bases, and 6 bases had no gene match. There are 15 residues in the CDR3. The germline CDR1 and CDR2 sequences are LGHDT and YNNKEL (reference sequence). The DNA for the CDR3 is TGTGCCAGCACCGGACTAGCGGGGGGCGGGGAGACCCAGTACTTC. Translated: CASTGLAGGGETQYF.

This rearrangement joins TRBV5-1 to TRBJ2-6; TRBD1 matches at 7 bases. CDR1 is SGHRS, CDR2 YFSETQ, per germline. The CDR3 spans 19 residues. V was pared by 2 bases and J by 0 bases, with 11 bases of the junction left unmatched. The CDR3 region is CASSFGQGVSRSGANVLTF. CDR3 DNA sequence: TGCGCCAGCAGCTTCGGCCAGGGGGTTTCACGCTCTGGGGCCAACGTCCTGACTTTC.

The V call is TRBV21-1, the J call TRBJ1-1; the table's D call, TRBD1, has no DNA check behind it. TRBV21-1 is an annotated pseudogene. This CDR3 has 15 amino acids. The chain's CDR3 is CASSKMTGENTEAFF. CDR3 in DNA: TGTGCCAGCAGCAAAATGACAGGAGAGAACACTGAAGCTTTCTTT.